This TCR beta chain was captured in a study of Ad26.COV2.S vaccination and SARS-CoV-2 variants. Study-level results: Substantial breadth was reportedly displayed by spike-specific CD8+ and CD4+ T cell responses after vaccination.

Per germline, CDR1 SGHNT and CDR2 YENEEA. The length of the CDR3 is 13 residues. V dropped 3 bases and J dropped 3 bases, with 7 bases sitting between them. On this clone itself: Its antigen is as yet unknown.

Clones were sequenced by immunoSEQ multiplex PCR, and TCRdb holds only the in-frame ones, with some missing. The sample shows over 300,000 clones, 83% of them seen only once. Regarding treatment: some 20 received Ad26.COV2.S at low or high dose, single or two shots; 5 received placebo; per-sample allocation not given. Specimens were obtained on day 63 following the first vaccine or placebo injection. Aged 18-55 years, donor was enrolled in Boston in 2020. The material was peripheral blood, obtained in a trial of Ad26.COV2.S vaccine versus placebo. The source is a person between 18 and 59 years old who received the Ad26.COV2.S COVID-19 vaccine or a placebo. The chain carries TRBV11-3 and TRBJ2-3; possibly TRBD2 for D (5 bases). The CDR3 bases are TGTGCCAGCAGCTTGGAGGAGACAGATACGCAGTATTTT. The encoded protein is CASSLEETDTQYF.